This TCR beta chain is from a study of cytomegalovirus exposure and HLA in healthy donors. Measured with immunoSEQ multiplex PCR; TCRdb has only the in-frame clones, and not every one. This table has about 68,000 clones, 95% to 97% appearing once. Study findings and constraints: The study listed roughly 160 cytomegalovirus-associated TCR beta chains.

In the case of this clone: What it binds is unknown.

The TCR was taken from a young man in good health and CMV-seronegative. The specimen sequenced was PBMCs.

The CDR3 DNA sequence: TGTGCCAGCAGTCCGCGTCAGGGTCCCGGTCCCCCAGATACGCAGTATTTT. Its protein is CASSPRQGPGPPDTQYF. V is TRBV7-9 and J is TRBJ2-3; D is possibly TRBD1 (5 bases). This CDR3 contains 17 residues. Germline V gene data show CDR1 as SEHNR and CDR2 as FQNEAQ (reference sequence). V was pared by 6 bases and J by 4 bases, with 23 bases between.